The 29 T cell receptor beta chains below all came from one sample that was sequenced in a study of blood T cells in healthy people across ages. Through a sample-barcoded 5' primer and a J-beta primer mix, a second PCR was run for roughly 7 to 11 cycles. TCRdb re-called the 5' RACE reads with MiXCR, one entry per CDR3 protein. The sample has fewer than 900,000 distinct CDR3 sequences; 36% are singletons. The specimen was blood. The receptor set was obtained from a man between 18 and 29 years old in good health.

The rearrangement links TRBV20-1 to TRBJ1-6; TRBD1 aligns across 8 bases. Per germline, CDR1 DFQATT and CDR2 SNEGSKA (reference sequence). The CDR3 totals 14 residues. The ends lost 6 bases at V and 6 bases at J; junction bases unmatched: 7. The DNA of the CDR3 is TGCAGTGCCACGCAGGGGGCGAGTAATTCACCCCTCCACTTT. Translated, it gives CSATQGASNSPLHF.

This clonotype was counted a few times. V gene TRBV5-1 combines with J gene TRBJ2-2; D is possibly TRBD1 (5 bases). Trimming shortened V by 0 bases and J by 6 bases, and 15 bases separated the two germline ends. Germline V gene sequence: CDR1 SGHRS, CDR2 YFSETQ. The CDR3 spans 16 residues. Here the CDR3 reads CASSLEGRALAGELFF. CDR3 DNA: TGCGCCAGCAGCTTGGAGGGCAGGGCCCTGGCCGGGGAGCTGTTTTTT. Based on the CDR3 plus reference TRBV5-1 and TRBJ2-2, the full variable domain is KAGVTQTPRYLIKTRGQQVTLSCSPISGHRSVSWYQQTPGQGLQFLFEYFSETQRNKGNFPGRFSGRQFSNSRSEMNVSTLELGDSALYLCASSLEGRALAGELFFGEGSRLTVL.

This clonotype has more than one count but fewer than ten. The chain links TRBV10-3 to TRBJ1-4; a possible D gene is TRBD1 (5 bases). Trimming stripped 0 bases from V and 8 bases from J, with 13 bases between. Germline-derived CDR1 and CDR2 are ENHRY and SYGVKD. This CDR3 region has 15 residues. The CDR3, as DNA: TGTGCCATCAGTGAGTCGGGGGGGGTCGGCGAAAAACTGTTTTTT. Its translation is CAISESGGVGEKLFF.

V and J are TRBV12-3 or TRBV12-4 and TRBJ2-7, with TRBD2 identical over 7 bases. J lost 0 bases, V lost 3 bases, and 8 bases had no gene match. CDR3 size: 16 residues. The CDR3 sequence is CASSFQGRADSYEQYF. For the CDR3, the DNA is TGTGCCAGCAGTTTTCAAGGGAGGGCCGACTCCTACGAGCAGTACTTC.

J is TRBJ2-3 and V is TRBV7-2, with D perhaps TRBD1 (6 bases). V shed 2 bases and J shed 2 bases, with 8 bases lying between them. Germline CDR1 SGHTA, CDR2 FQGNSA. The CDR3 totals 14 residues. In DNA form, the CDR3 reads TGTGCCAGCAGCTTACTGGGGGCCACAGATACGCAGTATTTT. Amino acid sequence: CASSLLGATDTQYF. The complete variable domain, with remaining parts taken from reference TRBV7-2 and TRBJ2-3, reads GAGVSQSPSNKVTEKGKDVELRCDPISGHTALYWYRQSLGQGLEFLIYFQGNSAPDKSGLPSDRFSAERTGGSVSTLTIQRTQQEDSAVYLCASSLLGATDTQYFGPGTRLTVL.

This clonotype was counted at least ten times. The chain has TRBV10-3 and TRBJ1-5; no definite D call. The V and J ends lost 8 bases and 4 bases respectively, with 15 bases between them. Germline CDR1 reads ENHRY; CDR2 reads SYGVKD. The length of the CDR3 is 14 residues. CDR3 coding DNA: TGTGCCATCGGGAGTCCTGCGACGAATCAGCCCCAGCATTTT. Translation gives CAIGSPATNQPQHF.

This clonotype has a count of ten or more. This chain uses TRBV12-3 or TRBV12-4 with TRBJ1-2; D gene unclear. The CDR3 spans 14 residues. V was pared by 3 bases and J by 4 bases, with 12 bases between. The CDR3 protein is CASSFNTPVYGYTF. CDR3 coding DNA: TGTGCCAGCAGTTTCAACACCCCCGTCTATGGCTACACCTTC.

The chain combines TRBV20-1 with TRBJ2-1; 7 bases align to TRBD2. This CDR3 has 17 residues. Germline V gene data show CDR1 as DFQATT and CDR2 as SNEGSKA (reference sequence). V gave up 6 bases and J gave up 2 bases; unmatched junction bases: 16. The CDR3 sequence is CSAPQKEAGVPYNEQFF. For the CDR3, the DNA is TGCAGTGCCCCTCAAAAGGAGGCGGGGGTACCCTACAATGAGCAGTTCTTC.

The chain links TRBV14 to TRBJ2-3; the D is unclear. The V end was cut by 5 bases, the J end by 1 base, with 13 bases between. The germline V gene has CDR1 SGHDN and CDR2 FVKESK. The CDR3 has 15 residues. Written as DNA, the CDR3 is TGTGCCAGCAGCGTCGGGTGGAGTGGCACAGATACGCAGTATTTT. It is translated as CASSVGWSGTDTQYF.

This clonotype was counted many times. The chain employs TRBV7-9 and TRBJ2-7; D may be TRBD1 (5 bases). The CDR3 contains 14 residues. Germline loops: CDR1 SEHNR, CDR2 FQNEAQ (reference sequence). With 2 bases removed from V and 9 bases from J, the gap between germline ends came to 17 bases. CDR3 sequence (DNA): TGTGCCAGCAGCTTAAACAGGAACGAGATCCGGCAGTACTTC. It codes for CASSLNRNEIRQYF.

Points on this clonotype: Relative to the germline gene, one junction end is altered; a read error may explain this. CDR3 region: CACSEGQGVWGQPQHF. CDR3 coding DNA: TGTGCCTGCAGCGAGGGACAGGGGGTATGGGGTCAGCCCCAGCATTTT. This chain joins TRBV5-5 and TRBJ1-5, with 11 bases matching TRBD1. Germline values: CDR1 SGHKS, CDR2 YYEKEE (reference sequence). The CDR3 covers 16 residues.

The count of this clonotype is one. The germline gene is not matched at one end of the junction; a read error may be the cause. This chain uses TRBV11-2 with TRBJ2-7; 12 nucleotides align to TRBD2. This CDR3 spans 22 amino acids. Germline CDR1 and CDR2: SGHAT and FQNNGV. CDR3 in amino acids: CACSPAALLPPSSGGARNEQYF. CDR3 nucleotides: TGTGCCTGCAGCCCCGCCGCCCTACTACCACCGTCTAGCGGGGGGGCGCGTAATGAGCAGTACTTC.

This clonotype was seen at least ten times. J is TRBJ2-3 and V is TRBV9, with 11 bases that match TRBD2. With V trimmed by 4 bases and J by 5 bases, 6 bases remained unmatched. The CDR3 runs to 15 residues. Per germline, CDR1 SGDLS and CDR2 YYNGEE. The CDR3 DNA reads as TGTGCCAGCAGCAGCACTAGCGGGGGTATAGATACGCAGTATTTT. This encodes CASSSTSGGIDTQYF.

This clonotype was seen a few times. This rearrangement joins TRBV4-2 to TRBJ2-3, with TRBD1 matching 11 bases. Trimming at V came to 3 bases and at J to 5 bases, leaving 10 bases not matched to a gene. Germline V lookup: CDR1 LGHNA, CDR2 YNFKEQ. The CDR3 loop spans 17 amino acids. The CDR3 coding sequence is TGTGCCAGCAGCCAGGGCATCGGGACAGGGGGATTAGATACGCAGTATTTT. Its translation: CASSQGIGTGGLDTQYF.

In this sample, this clonotype turned up many times. The rearrangement uses TRBV5-1 and TRBJ2-3; D assignment may be TRBD1 or TRBD2 (5 bases each). Germline V gene data show CDR1 as SGHRS and CDR2 as YFSETQ. V was cut by 0 bases and J by 2 bases, with 13 bases left in between. This CDR3 spans 16 amino acids. CDR3 in DNA: TGCGCCAGCAGCTTGGCTGCAGGGACCTTCACAGATACGCAGTATTTT. Translation gives CASSLAAGTFTDTQYF.

This sequence joins TRBV15 and TRBJ2-2; possible D gene TRBD1, 6 bases. The germline V and J ends were trimmed by 5 bases and 0 bases, with 13 bases remaining between them. The CDR3 is 16 residues long. CDR1 is LNHNV, CDR2 YYDKDF, per germline (reference sequence). The CDR3, as DNA: TGTGCCACCAGCCCTAGACAGGCGACGAACACCGGGGAGCTGTTTTTT. Amino acids: CATSPRQATNTGELFF.

The table lists this clonotype with many counts. This chain uses TRBV12-3 or TRBV12-4 with TRBJ2-1; D uncertain. V was cut by 4 bases and J by 14 bases, with 18 bases left in between. The CDR3 length is 13 residues. Here the CDR3 reads CASSSTLTEVKFF. The CDR3 nucleotides are TGTGCCAGCAGTTCCACCCTCACAGAAGTTAAGTTCTTC.

In its sample, this clonotype was seen a few times. The V and J genes are TRBV7-6 and TRBJ2-5; D is ambiguous. Per the germline V gene, CDR1 is SGHVS and CDR2 is FNYEAQ. CDR3 size: 14 residues. V lost 2 bases to trimming and J lost 1 base, with 8 bases between them. CDR3 in DNA: TGTGCCAGCAGCTTAAATCTCGCCCAAGAGACCCAGTACTTC. As protein: CASSLNLAQETQYF.

To note about this clonotype: This clone may be a read error of a much larger clone one base away. The V gene is TRBV12-3 or TRBV12-4, the J gene TRBJ1-2, with D hard to call. Trimming removed 8 bases at V and 10 bases at J, with 17 bases between. The length of the CDR3 is 12 residues. The CDR3 spells CASFGGGDDYTF. DNA of the CDR3: TGTGCCAGCTTTGGCGGCGGTGATGACTACACCTTC.

This clonotype was seen more than once but under ten times. The chain uses TRBV7-9 and TRBJ1-5, with 8 bases aligning to TRBD1. Trimming removed 5 bases from V and 5 bases from J; junction bases left unmatched: 5. Germline loops: CDR1 SEHNR, CDR2 FQNEAQ (reference sequence). The CDR3 loop spans 14 amino acids. The DNA of the CDR3 is TGTGCCAGCAGCGCGGGACAGGCACATCAGCCCCAGCATTTT. Residues: CASSAGQAHQPQHF. Full variable domain (rest looked up from reference TRBV7-9 and TRBJ1-5): DTGVSQNPRHKITKRGQNVTFRCDPISEHNRLYWYRQTLGQGPEFLTYFQNEAQLEKSRLLSDRFSAERPKGSFSTLEIQRTEQGDSAMYLCASSAGQAHQPQHFGDGTRLSIL.

Worth noting for this clonotype: This may come from a read error, since a much larger clone is one base off. The chain uses TRBV20-1 and TRBJ2-7, with 12 bases identical to TRBD2. From germline, CDR1 is DFQATT and CDR2 SNEGSKA (reference sequence). The CDR3 sequence is 15 residues long. Losses at the gene ends were 4 bases for V and 7 bases for J; bases not matched to a gene: 11. The CDR3: CSANPSGGAYNEQYF. The CDR3 nucleotides are TGCAGTGCTAACCCTAGCGGGGGGGCCTACAATGAGCAGTACTTC.

In its sample, this clonotype was seen a few times. The J gene is TRBJ1-5, the V gene TRBV10-3, with D unresolved. Germline CDR1 reads ENHRY; CDR2 reads SYGVKD. The CDR3 consists of 13 residues. V lost 2 bases and J 6 bases, leaving 8 bases between the germline ends. CDR3 region: CAISEVVGQPQHF. In DNA form, the CDR3 reads TGTGCCATCAGTGAGGTTGTAGGTCAGCCCCAGCATTTT.

This clonotype has a handful of counts. V is TRBV7-9 and J is TRBJ1-5; no reliable D call. The V end was cut by 2 bases, the J end by 2 bases, with 10 bases between. Germline loops: CDR1 SEHNR, CDR2 FQNEAQ (reference sequence). The CDR3 is 15 residues long. This CDR3 is CASSLFGEGNQPQHF. As DNA, the CDR3 is TGTGCCAGCAGCTTATTTGGGGAGGGCAATCAGCCCCAGCATTTT.

This clonotype was observed many times. This chain joins TRBV7-2 and TRBJ2-3; D is unresolved. V gave up 5 bases and J gave up 6 bases, with 15 bases separating them. The CDR3 contains 14 residues. The germline V gene encodes CDR1 SGHTA and CDR2 FQGNSA. The CDR3 is CASSQFPYQDTQYF. For the CDR3, the DNA is TGTGCCAGCAGCCAGTTCCCCTACCAGGATACGCAGTATTTT.

This rearrangement joins TRBV20-1 to TRBJ2-1; D perhaps matches TRBD1 (5 bases). Germline lookup yields CDR1 DFQATT and CDR2 SNEGSKA (reference sequence). Trimming pared 6 bases from V and 6 bases from J, leaving 12 bases between. This CDR3 spans 12 amino acids. CDR3 coding DNA: TGCAGTGCAACAGGACCGAGCAATGAGCAGTTCTTC. Protein sequence: CSATGPSNEQFF.

This clonotype was detected only a few times. This rearrangement joins TRBV20-1 to TRBJ1-5, with a tentative D call TRBD1 (5 bases). The germline V gene encodes CDR1 DFQATT and CDR2 SNEGSKA (reference sequence). V dropped 6 bases and J dropped 3 bases, with 18 bases sitting between them. There are 15 residues in the CDR3. The CDR3 loop is CSAQDRQAYNQPQHF. For the CDR3, the DNA is TGCAGTGCCCAAGACAGACAAGCATACAATCAGCCCCAGCATTTT.

The rearrangement joins TRBV12-5 to TRBJ2-1; the D is unclear. The end of the DNA fits TRBJ2-7 better, so the J call may be wrong. Per germline, CDR1 LGHNT and CDR2 FRNRAP. The CDR3 has 13 amino acids. CDR3 bases: TGTGCTAGTGGTTTGGACAGTTACAATGAGCAGTACTTC. Translated: CASGLDSYNEQYF.

This clonotype was observed at least ten times. The V and J genes are TRBV25-1 and TRBJ1-2; 9 bases are shared with TRBD1. The CDR3 has 16 amino acids. With 0 bases clipped from V and 2 bases from J, the junction kept 4 bases outside the gene matches. Looked up from germline, CDR1 is MGHDK and CDR2 is SYGVNS. The CDR3 region is CASSEYGTGNNYGYTF. CDR3 DNA: TGTGCCAGCAGTGAATATGGGACAGGGAACAACTATGGCTACACCTTC.

This clonotype has more than one count but fewer than ten. The chain's CDR3 is CASSARTGDGEAFF. The CDR3 bases are TGCGCCAGCAGCGCCCGCACAGGGGATGGTGAAGCTTTCTTT. The chain couples TRBV5-1 to TRBJ1-1; 7 nucleotides align to TRBD1. CDR3 length: 14 amino acids. V shed 4 bases and J 7 bases; nucleotides not matched to a gene: 10. In germline, CDR1 is SGHRS, CDR2 YFSETQ.